The entry that follows covers one TCR beta chain sequence. The method was immunoSEQ multiplex PCR; TCRdb's version includes in-frame clones alone and lacks a portion of them. The sample records 50,000 to 65,000 clones, around 94% being singletons. The data are from a study of human versus mouse CDR3 diversity and MHC coevolution. The CDR3 covers 14 residues. The chain combines TRBV21-1 with TRBJ2-7; TRBD1 reflects the table's D call only, with no check against the DNA. TRBV21-1 is listed as a pseudogene. This receptor was identified in a person in their sixties or seventies in good health. The sequenced sample was naive CD4+ T cells from blood. Subset specified: CD45RO-negative CD62L-positive naive CD4 T cells. The CDR3 here is CASPRGVSSYEQYF. The CDR3 nucleotides read TGTGCCAGCCCTAGGGGCGTCAGCTCCTACGAGCAGTACTTC.